A single sample is the source of the 9 T cell receptor beta chains below, sequenced in a study of cytomegalovirus exposure and HLA in healthy donors. Clones were sequenced by immunoSEQ multiplex PCR, and TCRdb holds only the in-frame ones, with some missing. The table lists fewer than 400,000 clones, 88% of them singletons. The specimen sequenced was PBMCs. The receptors originated from a man aged 25-45 years in good health and CMV-seronegative.

This rearrangement joins TRBV18 to TRBJ1-3; D gene uncertain. Germline V gene sequence: CDR1 KGHSH, CDR2 LQKENI. The CDR3 sequence is 18 residues long. V was pared by 1 base and J by 1 base, with 17 bases between. CDR3 loop: CASSPRPGTTSSGNTIYF. In DNA, the CDR3 is TGTGCCAGCTCACCACGGCCAGGCACCACCTCATCTGGAAACACCATATATTTT. The complete variable domain, with remaining parts taken from reference TRBV18 and TRBJ1-3, reads NAGVMQNPRHLVRRRGQEARLRCSPMKGHSHVYWYRQLPEEGLKFMVYLQKENIIDESGMPKERFSAEFPKEGPSILRIQQVVRGDSAAYFCASSPRPGTTSSGNTIYFGEGSWLTVV.

The rearrangement uses TRBV16 and TRBJ1-5; D is perhaps TRBD1 (6 bases). This CDR3 comprises 18 residues. V was cut by 3 bases and J by 2 bases, with 20 bases left in between. Germline CDR1 is KGHSY and CDR2 is FQNENV. For the CDR3, the DNA is TGTGCCAGCAGCCACGATGAGGGGACACCGGAGGGCAATCAGCCCCAGCATTTT. Residues: CASSHDEGTPEGNQPQHF.

The rearrangement uses TRBV9 and TRBJ2-2; 7 bases are shared with TRBD1. The CDR3 covers 17 residues. Germline loops: CDR1 SGDLS, CDR2 YYNGEE. Trimming cost V 3 bases and J 0 bases; bases outside gene matches: 8. CDR3 nucleotides: TGTGCCAGCAGCGCAACCCGAGGGGGCGCGAACACCGGGGAGCTGTTTTTT. Encoded protein: CASSATRGGANTGELFF.

The chain couples TRBV29-1 to TRBJ1-2, with D unresolved. With 3 bases removed from V and 6 bases from J, the gap between germline ends came to 5 bases. The CDR3 consists of 10 residues. Germline loops: CDR1 SQVTM, CDR2 ANQGSEA. Written as DNA, the CDR3 is TGCAGCGTTGATGCAGATGGCTACACCTTC. Residues: CSVDADGYTF.

V and J are TRBV7-2 and TRBJ2-3; 7 bases are a match to TRBD2. The CDR3 is 16 amino acids. Germline CDR1 and CDR2: SGHTA and FQGNSA. The V gene end was trimmed by 1 base and the J gene end by 6 bases; junction bases not matched to a gene: 10. CDR3 coding DNA: TGTGCCAGCAGCTTAGGGGGTAGCGGGTTATCGGATACGCAGTATTTT. Protein product: CASSLGGSGLSDTQYF.

In its sample, this clone was seen once. This chain joins TRBV4-3 and TRBJ1-4; 9 nucleotides align to TRBD1. V was pared by 4 bases and J by 8 bases, with 11 bases of the junction left unmatched. CDR3 length: 16 amino acids. CDR1 is LGHNA, CDR2 YSLEER, per germline. The DNA of the CDR3 is TGCGCCAGCAGCCGAACCCCGGGACAGGGAGGCGAAAAACTGTTTTTT. Protein: CASSRTPGQGGEKLFF.

This chain joins TRBV7-8 and TRBJ1-6, with TRBD1 matching over 10 bases. With V trimmed by 6 bases and J by 7 bases, 9 bases remained unmatched. Germline V lookup: CDR1 SGHVS, CDR2 FQNEAQ. The CDR3 consists of 16 residues. This chain's CDR3 is CASRPGQGLGNSPLHF. In DNA, the CDR3 is TGTGCCAGCAGGCCGGGACAGGGGTTGGGAAATTCACCCCTCCACTTT.

This clone showed up just once. The sample holds other DNA sequences that translate to the same CDR3. J is TRBJ2-2 and V is TRBV2; 7 bases line up with TRBD1. The CDR3 totals 14 residues. Germline assignment: CDR1 SNHLY and CDR2 FYNNEI. V lost 8 bases, J lost 6 bases, and 9 bases stayed unmatched. CDR3 sequence (DNA): TGTGCCAGCTTGTCGTCAGGGGGTCCCGGGGAGCTGTTTTTT. Encoded protein: CASLSSGGPGELFF.

The rearrangement joins TRBV4-3 to TRBJ2-1; 9 positions match TRBD2. The CDR3 loop spans 14 amino acids. V lost 3 bases to trimming and J lost 4 bases; unmatched junction nucleotides: 1. From germline, CDR1 is LGHNA and CDR2 YSLEER. CDR3 in DNA: TGCGCCAGCAGCCAGCTAGCGGGGTACAATGAGCAGTTCTTC. Protein sequence: CASSQLAGYNEQFF.